The 3 T cell receptor beta chains given below trace back to one sample, sequenced in a study of memory CD4+ T cells and cytomegalovirus serostatus. The sort gate was single viable CD3+CD4+CD8-CD45RO+ cells for memory CD4+ T cells. Sequencing used immunoSEQ multiplex PCR; TCRdb keeps in-frame clones, though not all of them. The sample carries 50,000 to 75,000 clones, 75% to 90% recorded once. The material sequenced was memory CD4+ T cells from blood. The receptors shown here come from an adult in good health and CMV-seronegative.

This clone was seen more than once but under ten times. V and J are TRBV2 and TRBJ2-7; a possible D gene is TRBD1 (7 bases). The CDR3 sequence is 14 residues long. Germline lookup yields CDR1 SNHLY and CDR2 FYNNEI. V lost 10 bases and J lost 2, with 18 bases in between. The CDR3 spells CATRRGQSPYEQYF. The DNA for the CDR3 is TGTGCCACCCGGCGGGGACAGAGCCCCTACGAGCAGTACTTC.

This clone was recorded once. This chain links TRBV10-1 with TRBJ2-3; 10 bases agree with TRBD2. V was clipped by 5 bases and J by 3 bases; unmatched bases: 17. The CDR3 is 19 residues long. Germline loops: CDR1 WNHNN, CDR2 SYGVQD (reference sequence). The CDR3 nucleotides are TGCGCCAGCAGTCCGGCAACAAGACTAGCGGGCCTGCCGACAGATACGCAGTATTTT. Residues: CASSPATRLAGLPTDTQYF.

The V call is TRBV30, the J call TRBJ2-7, with TRBD2 as a possible D gene (5 bases). Germline loops: CDR1 GTSNPN, CDR2 SVGIG (reference sequence). This CDR3 contains 15 residues. V lost 0 bases, J lost 0 bases, and 12 bases lay in between. The CDR3 is CAWSVRRVRSYEQYF. The CDR3 nucleotides read TGTGCCTGGAGTGTTCGGCGGGTCCGCTCCTACGAGCAGTACTTC.